This note documents a single T cell receptor beta chain sequence. The V gene lost 5 bases and the J gene lost 0 bases, with 11 bases spanning the gap. This CDR3 has 15 amino acids. The V gene's germline CDR1 is LNHNV and CDR2 YYDKDF (reference sequence). The protocol was immunoSEQ multiplex PCR, while the TCRdb copy is restricted to in-frame clones and leaves out a portion. The sample has about 360,000 clones, 80% to 90% seen once; the top ten hold roughly 6.6%. The data originate from a study of blood T cell repertoires in COVID-19. Material for sequencing was peripheral blood. This chain uses TRBV15 with TRBJ2-1, with D perhaps TRBD2 (6 bases). The TCR was taken from a woman in her sixties or seventies with COVID-19, enrolled during active disease. DNA for the CDR3: TGTGCCACCAGCGGGGGGTCCTACTCCTACAATGAGCAGTTCTTC. Its protein product is CATSGGSYSYNEQFF. Full variable domain (rest looked up from reference TRBV15 and TRBJ2-1): DAMVIQNPRYQVTQFGKPVTLSCSQTLNHNVMYWYQQKSSQAPKLLFHYYDKDFNNEADTPDNFQSRRPNTSFCFLDIRSPGLGDTAMYLCATSGGSYSYNEQFFGPGTRLTVL.